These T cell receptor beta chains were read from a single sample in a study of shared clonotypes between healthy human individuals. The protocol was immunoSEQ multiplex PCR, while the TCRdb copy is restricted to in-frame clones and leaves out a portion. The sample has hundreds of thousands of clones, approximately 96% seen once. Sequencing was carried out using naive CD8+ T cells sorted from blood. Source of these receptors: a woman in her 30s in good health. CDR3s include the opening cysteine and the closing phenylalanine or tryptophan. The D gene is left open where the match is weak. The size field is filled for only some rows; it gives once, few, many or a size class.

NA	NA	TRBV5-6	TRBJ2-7	TGTGCCAGCAGCCCGGGACTGGGGCCCTACGAGCAGTACTTC	CASSPGLGPYEQYF
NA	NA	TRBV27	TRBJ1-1	TGTGCCAGCAGCTCCTTAGAGGGTTTAAGTGACACTGAAGCTTTCTTT	CASSSLEGLSDTEAFF
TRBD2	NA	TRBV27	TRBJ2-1	TGTGCCAGCAGTTTTCTAGCGGGAGCCAATGAGCAGTTCTTC	CASSFLAGANEQFF
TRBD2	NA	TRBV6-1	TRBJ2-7	TGTGCCAGCAGTGAAGATGGCGGGGGGAGCTCCTACGAGCAGTACTTC	CASSEDGGGSSYEQYF
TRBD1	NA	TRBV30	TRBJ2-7	TGTGCCTGGACTGGAGACAGGGTCTTCGAGCAGTACTTC	CAWTGDRVFEQYF
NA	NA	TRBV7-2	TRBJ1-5	TGTGCCAGCAGCTTAGCCAGGTTGGGTGAGCCCCAGCATTTT	CASSLARLGEPQHF
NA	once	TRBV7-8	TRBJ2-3	TGTGCCAGCAGCTCCCAGGATTACACAGATACGCAGTATTTT	CASSSQDYTDTQYF
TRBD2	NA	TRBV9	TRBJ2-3	TGTGCCAGCAGCGTGACTAGCGGGTGGCAGGATACGCAGTATTTT	CASSVTSGWQDTQYF
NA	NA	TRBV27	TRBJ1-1	TGTGCCAGCAGTTCTCGGTGGAGGGGCCTTACTGAAGCTTTCTTT	CASSSRWRGLTEAFF
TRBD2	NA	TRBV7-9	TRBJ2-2	TGTGCCAGCAGCCTGGGACTAGCGGGAGCGAACACCGGGGAGCTGTTTTTT	CASSLGLAGANTGELFF
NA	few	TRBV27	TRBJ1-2	TGTGCCAGCAGCGACGGTAACTATGGCTACACCTTC	CASSDGNYGYTF
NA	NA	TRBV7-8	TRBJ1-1	TGTGCCAGCAGCTTAGCGTTAGGGGGGCTGTTTGGTGAAGCTTTCTTT	CASSLALGGLFGEAFF
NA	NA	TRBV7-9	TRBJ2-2	TGTGCCAGCAAACCGCAGGGTACGGGGGAGCTGTTTTTT	CASKPQGTGELFF
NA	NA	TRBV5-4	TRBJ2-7	TGTGCCAGCAGCTTGGGTGGAACGGTCTACGAGCAGTACTTC	CASSLGGTVYEQYF
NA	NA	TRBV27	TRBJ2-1	TGTGCCAGCAGTTCATTCTCCTACAATGAGCAGTTCTTC	CASSSFSYNEQFF
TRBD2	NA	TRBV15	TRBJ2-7	TGTGCCACCAGCATAACCGGGACTAGCGGGATGTACGAGCAGTACTTC	CATSITGTSGMYEQYF
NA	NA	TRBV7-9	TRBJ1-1	TGTGCCAGCAGCCCGGGGGGTGCAGCTTTCTTT	CASSPGGAAFF
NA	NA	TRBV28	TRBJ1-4	TGTGCCAGCAGTTTCGGGCCAGACGAAAATAATGAAAAACTGTTTTTT	CASSFGPDENNEKLFF
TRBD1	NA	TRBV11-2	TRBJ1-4	TGTGCCAGCAGCTTAGTTCACACAGGGGGGGCGACTAATGAAAAACTGTTTTTT	CASSLVHTGGATNEKLFF
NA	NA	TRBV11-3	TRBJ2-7	TGTGCCAGCACGGCGCTCGGGCCACCTCTCTACGAGCAGTACTTC	CASTALGPPLYEQYF
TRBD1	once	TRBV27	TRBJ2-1	TGTGCCAGCAGTTTATTTCCGGGACAGGGGTACAATGAGCAGTTCTTC	CASSLFPGQGYNEQFF
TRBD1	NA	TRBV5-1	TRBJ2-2	TGCGCCAGCAGCTTGGCCGGGACAGGGGGCCACACCGGGGAGCTGTTTTTT	CASSLAGTGGHTGELFF
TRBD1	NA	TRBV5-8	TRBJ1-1	TGTGCCAGCAGCTTGGTGACAGGGGAAGCTTTCTTT	CASSLVTGEAFF
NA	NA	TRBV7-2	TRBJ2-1	TGTGCCAGCAGCTTACTGAAACTAGCAATCAATGAGCAGTTCTTC	CASSLLKLAINEQFF
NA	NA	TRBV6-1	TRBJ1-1	TGTGCCAGCAGCGAACATTTATTCAGGGGCGGCACTGAAGCTTTCTTT	CASSEHLFRGGTEAFF
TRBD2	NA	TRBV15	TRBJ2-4	TGTGCCACCAGCAGAGATCATACTAGCGTTTCAAACATTCAGTACTTC	CATSRDHTSVSNIQYF
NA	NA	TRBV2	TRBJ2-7	TGTGCCAGCAGTGTGGACAGCTACGAGCAGTACTTC	CASSVDSYEQYF
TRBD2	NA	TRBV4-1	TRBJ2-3	TGCGCCAGCAGCCAACAGACTAGCGGGACACCTAGCACAGATACGCAGTATTTT	CASSQQTSGTPSTDTQYF
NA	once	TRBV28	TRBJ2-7	TGTGCCAGCAGGCATACAGGGTCCTACGAGCAGTACTTC	CASRHTGSYEQYF
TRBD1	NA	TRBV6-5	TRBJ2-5	TGTGCCAGCAGTTCCGGGACAGGGGGCGAGACCCAGTACTTC	CASSSGTGGETQYF
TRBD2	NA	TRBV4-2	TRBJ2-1	TGTGCCAGCAGCCAAGGTAGCGGGAGTCACAATGAGCAGTTCTTC	CASSQGSGSHNEQFF
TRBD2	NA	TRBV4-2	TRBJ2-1	TGTGCCAGCAGCCAAGATCCTGGACTAGCGGGAGCCGGTGAGCAGTTCTTC	CASSQDPGLAGAGEQFF
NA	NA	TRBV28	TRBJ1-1	TGTGCCAGCAGTCTTACCCACAGTGCGAACACTGAAGCTTTCTTT	CASSLTHSANTEAFF
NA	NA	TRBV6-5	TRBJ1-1	TGTGCCAGCAGTTACCGGCCGAACACTGAAGCTTTCTTT	CASSYRPNTEAFF
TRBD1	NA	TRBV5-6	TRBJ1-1	TGTGCCAGCAGCTGGGACAGGGGTGTAACTGAAGCTTTCTTT	CASSWDRGVTEAFF
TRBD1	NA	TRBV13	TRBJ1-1	TGTGCCAGCAGCTACGGACAGGGGCCCTACACTGAAGCTTTCTTT	CASSYGQGPYTEAFF
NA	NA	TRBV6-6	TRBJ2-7	TGTGCCAGCAGCCGTCTAAGCTCCTACGAGCAGTACTTC	CASSRLSSYEQYF
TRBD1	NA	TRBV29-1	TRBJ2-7	TGCAGTACAAGGGACAGCTCCTACGAGCAGTACTTC	CSTRDSSYEQYF
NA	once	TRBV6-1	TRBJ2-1	TGTGCCAGCAGTGAAGATCTAAGGAACAATGAGCAGTTCTTC	CASSEDLRNNEQFF
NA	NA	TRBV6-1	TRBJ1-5	TGTGCCAGCAGTGAAGGGGGCGGCCAGCCCCAGCATTTT	CASSEGGGQPQHF
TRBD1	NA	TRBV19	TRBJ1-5	TGTGCCAGTAGTAGAGAAACGGACAGGGGAACAGTTAATCAGCCCCAGCATTTT	CASSRETDRGTVNQPQHF